This T cell receptor beta chain was found in a study of blood T cells in healthy people across ages. Study-level results: Both higher diversity and more naive CD4+ cells marked long-lived donors when set against aged donors.

CDR3 length: 12 residues. CDR1 is SQVTM and CDR2 is ANQGSEA in the germline V gene. V shed 4 bases and J shed 0 bases, with 6 bases lying between them. Primed by a sample-barcoded 5' primer and a J-beta primer mix, a second PCR proceeded for about 7 to 11 cycles. One entry per CDR3 protein results from TCRdb running MiXCR on the 5' RACE reads. The table lists approximately 790,000 distinct CDR3 sequences, approximately 59% of them singletons, with 25% to 30% in the top ten. A word on this clonotype: Its antigen is undetermined.

V and J are TRBV29-1 and TRBJ1-1; no definite D call. Sequenced material: blood. The sequence derives from a man between 25 and 39 years old in good health. CDR3 DNA sequence: TGCAGCGTTGCGGCGGTGAACACTGAAGCTTTCTTT. Its translation is CSVAAVNTEAFF.